The 12 T cell receptor beta chains listed next were all sequenced from one sample in a study of control samples from healthy donors and cancer patients (TCRdb year 2020). To prepare the library, the immunoSEQ multiplex PCR assay was applied. TCRdb took over this immuneACCESS table, retaining in-frame rearrangements with V and J assigned. Such tables are incomplete; in checked studies, under half of the missing clones stem from an unresolved V gene, and the remainder is unexplained. The sample table shows roughly 63,000 clones, and roughly 89% are seen once. Jointly, the top ten make up around 5.4% of the sample. Sample: PBMCs. The origin of the receptors is a man in his 60s with colorectal cancer.

This clone was observed once. The V and J genes are TRBV4-3 and TRBJ1-4; perhaps TRBD1 as D (6 bases). The length of the CDR3 is 16 residues. The germline V gene has CDR1 LGHNA and CDR2 YSLEER. The V gene lost 5 bases and the J gene lost 7 bases, with 20 bases spanning the gap. CDR3 bases: TGCGCCAGCAGCGCCCAACTTGGACAGCAGATTGAAAAACTGTTTTTT. Protein sequence: CASSAQLGQQIEKLFF.

This rearrangement joins TRBV10-1 to TRBJ2-1; D may be TRBD2 (5 bases). CDR1 and CDR2 (germline): WNHNN, SYGVQD (reference sequence). V was clipped by 0 bases and J by 7 bases, with 10 bases between them. This CDR3 has 14 residues. DNA of the CDR3: TGCGCCAGCAGTGAGTCCACCGGGGAAAATGAGCAGTTCTTC. Protein product: CASSESTGENEQFF.

The chain joins TRBV6-5 to TRBJ2-7, with D possibly matching TRBD1 (6 bases). CDR1 and CDR2 (germline): MNHEY, SVGAGI. V was shortened by 5 bases and J by 1 base, with 9 bases between the two germline ends. The CDR3 is 13 residues long. The CDR3, as DNA: TGTGCCAGCAGTCGGACAGCGTCCTACGAGCAGTACTTC. Its translation: CASSRTASYEQYF.

In this sample, this clone turned up once. The genes are TRBV2 and TRBJ1-2; D is unclear. The V gene's germline CDR1 is SNHLY and CDR2 FYNNEI. The CDR3 totals 14 residues. The ends were cut back, 2 bases at V and 3 bases at J, with 10 bases in the middle. The CDR3 nucleotides read TGTGCCAGCAGTGAAAGACTAGGGCACTATGGCTACACCTTC. Its translation: CASSERLGHYGYTF.

V is TRBV5-1 and J is TRBJ2-5; 7 positions agree with TRBD2. There are 15 residues in the CDR3. Germline V gene sequence: CDR1 SGHRS, CDR2 YFSETQ. Trimming at V came to 4 bases and at J to 2 bases, leaving 8 bases not matched to a gene. The CDR3 DNA is TGCGCCAGCAGCCCCGGACCTAGCGGACAAGAGACCCAGTACTTC. Encoded protein: CASSPGPSGQETQYF.

This clone was seen only once. This rearrangement joins TRBV3-1 (or the pseudogene TRBV3-2) to TRBJ2-3; 10 bases align to TRBD2. The CDR3 length is 16 residues. V was clipped by 4 bases and J by 6 bases; unmatched bases: 10. Germline V lookup: CDR1 LGHDT, CDR2 YNNKEL (reference sequence). Here the CDR3 reads CASSPSPLLAGDTQYF. The CDR3 coding sequence is TGTGCCAGCAGCCCATCTCCCTTACTAGCGGGGGATACGCAGTATTTT.

This clone was picked up one time. The chain links TRBV5-1 to TRBJ2-7, with TRBD1 identical over 10 bases. The CDR3 is made up of 14 amino acids. J gave up 5 bases and V 4 bases, and 6 bases lay outside the gene matches. The germline CDR1 and CDR2 sequences are SGHRS and YFSETQ. In DNA, the CDR3 is TGCGCCAGCAGCACCACCGGGACAGGGGACGAGCAGTACTTC. This encodes CASSTTGTGDEQYF.

The rearrangement links TRBV10-3 to TRBJ2-4; TRBD2 matches at 9 bases. The CDR3 has 11 amino acids. V lost 10 bases to trimming and J lost 7 bases; unmatched junction nucleotides: 2. Germline values: CDR1 ENHRY, CDR2 SYGVKD. The CDR3 loop is CATSGGNIQYF. The CDR3 DNA is TGTGCCACCAGCGGGGGGAACATTCAGTACTTC.

This clone was found once. This chain connects TRBV10-3 to TRBJ2-7; 8 bases map to TRBD1. V lost 2 bases and J lost 4; bases outside the gene matches: 7. The length of the CDR3 is 15 residues. Per germline, CDR1 ENHRY and CDR2 SYGVKD. CDR3 protein: CAISEGQGSGYEQYF. The CDR3 coding sequence is TGTGCCATCAGTGAGGGACAGGGCAGTGGGTACGAGCAGTACTTC.

The chain joins TRBV5-1 to TRBJ1-1; the D is unclear. The CDR3 consists of 16 residues. Trimming took 4 bases from V and 5 from J, leaving 21 bases between them. Germline CDR1 and CDR2: SGHRS and YFSETQ. The CDR3 DNA reads as TGCGCCAGCAGCCCGGACGGCCTGCAAGTTTCTACTGAAGCTTTCTTT. Its translation: CASSPDGLQVSTEAFF.

V and J are TRBV6-5 and TRBJ1-2, with D perhaps TRBD1 (6 bases). The V gene's germline CDR1 is MNHEY and CDR2 SVGAGI. Between the trimmed V and J ends, which lost 6 bases and 6 bases, there was a span of 20 bases. CDR3 length: 15 residues. The CDR3 DNA reads as TGTGCCAGCAGCCTCCGGTGGGGGGCGGTCGATGGCTACACCTTC. Translation gives CASSLRWGAVDGYTF.

V gene TRBV6-2 or TRBV6-3 combines with J gene TRBJ1-5; 8 positions agree with TRBD1. The trim removed 6 bases at V and 6 bases at J, leaving 10 bases unmatched. Germline V gene data show CDR1 as MNHEY and CDR2 as SVGEGT. The CDR3 is made up of 15 amino acids. The CDR3 DNA sequence: TGTGCCAGCAGCCCCGGGACAGGAGGCGCTCAGCCCCAGCATTTT. This translates into CASSPGTGGAQPQHF.